The entry below describes one T cell receptor beta chain. The antigen remains undetermined. The data stem from a study of STAT5B mutations in CD4+ large granular lymphocyte leukemia. Whole-study results and caveats: Without HLA matching, higher CD4+ than CD8+ T-LGLL clonality could reflect small sample size.

The assay was immunoSEQ multiplex PCR, and TCRdb's table has in-frame clones only and misses some. The table includes some 27,000 clones, 65% to 80% detected once. This sequence was found in a human donor in good health. The sequenced sample consisted of CD4+ T cells from blood buffy coats.

This CDR3 is CASSQQGRTDTQYF. The CDR3 DNA is TGTGCCAGTAGCCAACAGGGGAGAACAGATACGCAGTATTTT. This chain uses TRBV19 with TRBJ2-3; TRBD1 matches at 7 bases. Trimming removed 6 bases from V and 3 bases from J; junction bases left unmatched: 6. This CDR3 contains 14 residues. Germline V gives CDR1 LNHDA, CDR2 SQIVND (reference sequence).